Listed below are T cell receptor beta chains from one sample, sequenced in a study of OX40 agonist ivuxolimab in advanced cancers. TCRdb's copy holds only in-frame clones and misses some; the assay was immunoSEQ multiplex PCR. The table has 30,000 to 40,000 clones, approximately 79% seen once. The sequencing here drew on CD4+ or CD8+ T cells sorted from blood, taken in a trial of the OX40 agonist ivuxolimab. The receptor set was obtained from an adult with an advanced solid tumor such as melanoma, head and neck, liver or kidney cancer. Each CDR3 is given with its conserved first and last residue. D genes are given only for firm matches. Rows give clone size only sometimes, using once, few, many, or a class for an expanded clone.

TRBJ1-6 few TRBV7-6 13 - CASSPRTDSPLHF TGTGCCAGCAGCCCAAGGACAGATTCACCCCTCCACTTT
TRBJ1-2 - TRBV2 16 - CASSPPGGGSNYGYTF TGTGCCAGCAGTCCCCCGGGGGGGGGTTCTAACTATGGCTACACCTTC
TRBJ1-5 - TRBV27 17 - CASSLAGRRDSNQPQHF TGTGCCAGCAGTTTAGCCGGCCGACGCGATAGCAATCAGCCCCAGCATTTT
TRBJ1-5 - TRBV18 13 - CASSRDDNQPQHF TGTGCCAGCTCACGGGACGACAATCAGCCCCAGCATTTT
TRBJ2-3 - TRBV7-9 17 - CASSLEGRLKSTDTQYF TGTGCCAGCAGCTTAGAGGGCCGCCTTAAAAGCACAGATACGCAGTATTTT
TRBJ1-4 - TRBV15 14 - CATRPGALDEKLFF TGTGCCACCAGGCCAGGGGCGTTAGATGAAAAACTGTTTTTT
TRBJ2-3 - TRBV28 12 - CASTSERDTQYF TGTGCCAGCACTTCCGAAAGGGATACGCAGTATTTT
TRBJ2-7 - TRBV5-1 15 - CASRYTVAGPYEQYF TGCGCCAGCAGATATACTGTTGCAGGTCCCTACGAGCAGTACTTC
TRBJ1-6 - TRBV19 16 - CASRAGVSSYNSPLHF TGTGCCAGTAGGGCCGGGGTTAGCTCCTATAATTCACCCCTCCACTTT
TRBJ1-1 - TRBV6-5 15 - CASSYPGLANTEAFF TGTGCCAGCAGTTATCCAGGGCTAGCGAACACTGAAGCTTTCTTT
TRBJ1-4 - TRBV5-6 14 - CASSLTRYNEKLFF TGTGCCAGCAGCTTGACCAGATATAATGAAAAACTGTTTTTT
TRBJ1-1 - TRBV18 13 - CASSPIANTEAFF TGTGCCAGCTCCCCCATAGCGAACACTGAAGCTTTCTTT
TRBJ2-3 - TRBV6-1 19 TRBD2 CASSEAGKGGGGSTDTQYF TGTGCCAGCAGTGAAGCGGGTAAAGGTGGGGGAGGGAGCACAGATACGCAGTATTTT
TRBJ2-7 - TRBV29-1 13 - CSVEDSSSYEQYF TGCAGCGTCGAAGACAGCAGCTCCTACGAGCAGTACTTC
TRBJ2-2 - TRBV18 14 - CASSQATNTGELFF TGTGCCAGCTCACAGGCCACGAACACCGGGGAGCTGTTTTTT
TRBJ1-1 - TRBV6-5 14 TRBD1 CASRTTGVGTEAFF TGTGCCAGCAGGACCACAGGGGTGGGGACTGAAGCTTTCTTT
TRBJ1-5 - TRBV5-6 14 - CASSLGRGDQPQHF TGTGCCAGCAGCCTAGGAAGGGGGGATCAGCCCCAGCATTTT
TRBJ2-7 - TRBV11-1 13 - CASSSMGGYEQYF TGTGCCAGCAGCTCAATGGGCGGATACGAGCAGTACTTC
TRBJ1-4 - TRBV5-6 14 TRBD1 CASSLDRGREKLFF TGTGCCAGCAGCCTGGACAGGGGAAGGGAAAAACTGTTTTTT
TRBJ1-2 - TRBV7-8 14 - CASSLAGPVYGYTF TGTGCCAGCAGCTTAGCGGGGCCTGTTTATGGCTACACCTTC
TRBJ2-7 - TRBV30 16 TRBD1 CAWSPKGTGGLYEQYF TGTGCCTGGAGCCCGAAGGGGACAGGGGGCTTGTACGAGCAGTACTTC
TRBJ1-6 - TRBV5-6 15 TRBD1 CASSPSGTGRSPLHF TGTGCCAGCAGTCCCTCCGGGACAGGGCGATCACCCCTCCACTTT
TRBJ1-1 - TRBV5-1 12 - CASSLVGDEAFF TGCGCCAGCAGCTTGGTAGGGGACGAAGCTTTCTTT
TRBJ2-5 - TRBV4-1 15 - CASSQPLGYQETQYF TGCGCCAGCAGCCAACCACTAGGGTACCAAGAGACCCAGTACTTC
TRBJ2-6 - TRBV29-1 14 - CSVDRYSGANVLTF TGCAGCGTTGACAGGTACTCTGGGGCCAACGTCCTGACTTTC
TRBJ1-3 - TRBV10-3 16 - CAIGGAPVGGGNTIYF TGTGCCATCGGGGGGGCACCGGTGGGAGGTGGAAACACCATATATTTT
TRBJ2-7 - TRBV5-1 13 - CASSLGPGNEQYF TGCGCCAGCAGCTTGGGCCCAGGAAACGAGCAGTACTTC
TRBJ2-1 - TRBV19 15 TRBD2 CASSMTSGGFNEQFF TGTGCCAGTAGTATGACTAGCGGGGGCTTTAATGAGCAGTTCTTC
TRBJ1-2 - TRBV5-4 16 TRBD1 CASSFFDRDINYGYTF TGTGCCAGCAGCTTCTTCGACAGGGACATTAACTATGGCTACACCTTC
TRBJ2-5 - TRBV4-1 17 TRBD2 CASSPTSGGQYQETQYF TGCGCCAGCAGTCCGACTAGCGGGGGACAGTACCAAGAGACCCAGTACTTC
TRBJ1-4 - TRBV30 13 TRBD1 CAWRDRGDEKLFF TGTGCCTGGCGAGACAGGGGGGATGAAAAACTGTTTTTT
TRBJ2-3 - TRBV12-5 14 - CASGLRSGTDTQYF TGTGCTAGTGGCTTAAGATCCGGAACAGATACGCAGTATTTT
TRBJ2-3 - TRBV28 16 TRBD1 CASSFRTGKGTDTQYF TGTGCCAGCAGTTTCCGGACAGGGAAGGGCACAGATACGCAGTATTTT
TRBJ2-5 - TRBV28 16 TRBD2 CASSLVAGATQETQYF TGTGCCAGCAGTTTAGTAGCGGGGGCCACCCAAGAGACCCAGTACTTC
TRBJ2-5 - TRBV19 16 - CASSIGVGSVQETQYF TGTGCCAGTAGTATAGGGGTTGGGTCAGTACAAGAGACCCAGTACTTC
TRBJ1-4 - TRBV28 17 - CASSFYRDGLMKAELFF TGTGCCAGCAGTTTCTATCGGGACGGACTAATGAAAGCGGAACTGTTTTTT
TRBJ2-1 - TRBV5-3 13 - CASSRGGYNEQFF TGTGCCTCCTCTCGAGGGGGATACAATGAGCAGTTCTTC